Sequencing of this T cell receptor beta chain was carried out in a study of blood T cell repertoires in COVID-19. Study background: The study drew acute and convalescent COVID-19 samples from the United States, Italy and Spain. The cDNA or gDNA used as material had been derived from T cells, B-cell-depleted T cells, or PBMCs.

CDR3 length: 15 amino acids. Trimming took 2 bases from V and 5 from J; bases not matched to a gene: 7. Germline V lookup: CDR1 SGHDT, CDR2 YYEEEE. In the original workflow: Amplification of reference gene primers provided the estimated nucleated cell counts. Using immunoSEQ multiplex PCR, the repertoire was profiled, and TCRdb retains in-frame clones only, with some absent. V and J calls and clone size are copied from that table; D and trimming were computed from the DNA. The data contain roughly 110,000 clones, around 89% of them singletons. Sequenced input: peripheral blood. The receptor was derived from a human donor with acute or convalescent COVID-19. The donor label of this sample is uncertain. The chain joins TRBV5-6 to TRBJ1-5; 7 bases are a match to TRBD1. The CDR3 nucleotides read TGTGCCAGCAGCTTTGGACAGGAGGCCCATCAGCCCCAGCATTTT. This codes for CASSFGQEAHQPQHF.